Following are 26 T cell receptor beta chains from one sample sequenced in a study of CXCR3-negative and CXCR3-positive naive CD8 T cells. Preparation of TRB cDNA libraries relied on 5' RACE carrying UMI labels. From its re-call of the 5' RACE reads, TCRdb lists each CDR3 protein once, without DNA. The repertoire shows approximately 37,000 distinct CDR3 sequences; the top ten hold about 7.7%. The sequencing sample was made of memory CD8+ T cells from blood. The receptor set was obtained from a human donor in good health. Some clones in this sample may be carry-over from other donors' samples.

The chain recombines TRBV14 with TRBJ2-3; TCRdb returns TRBD1, unconfirmable since there is no DNA. The length of the CDR3 is 16 residues. Germline CDR1 SGHDN, CDR2 FVKESK. The CDR3 protein is CASSRRGTRYTDTQYF.

The chain employs TRBV6-5 and TRBJ2-7; with no DNA, the TCRdb D assignment of TRBD1 cannot be verified. CDR3 length: 11 amino acids. Germline CDR1 MNHEY, CDR2 SVGAGI. The CDR3 here is CASSSGPEQYF.

The V and J genes are TRBV12-3 or TRBV12-4 and TRBJ2-2; absent DNA, TCRdb's TRBD1 call cannot be checked. The CDR3 loop spans 15 amino acids. This chain's CDR3 is CASSDKGANTGELFF.

The V call is TRBV29-1, the J call TRBJ2-2; TCRdb returns TRBD1, unconfirmable since there is no DNA. Germline CDR1 reads SQVTM; CDR2 reads ANQGSEA. The CDR3 sequence is 14 residues long. CDR3 amino acids: CSVDPGKGTGELFF.

The chain recombines TRBV6-2 or TRBV6-3 with TRBJ2-7; TCRdb proposes TRBD1, but this gene call is untestable without DNA. The germline V gene has CDR1 MNHEY and CDR2 SVGEGT. The CDR3 is 14 residues long. The CDR3 sequence: CASSSRDGGSEQYF.

This sequence joins TRBV10-1 and TRBJ2-2. The CDR3 has 13 residues. Germline CDR1 WNHNN, CDR2 SYGVQD (reference sequence). The CDR3 sequence: CASSESFTGELFF.

The chain carries TRBV6-4 and TRBJ2-5; TCRdb outputs TRBD2, but without DNA this stays unchecked. The CDR3 consists of 15 residues. The V gene's germline CDR1 is MRHNA and CDR2 SNTAGT. The CDR3 loop reads CASSPAGGTQETQYF.

The chain couples TRBV18 to TRBJ2-7; no DNA is available, so the TRBD2 call from TCRdb remains unchecked. In germline, CDR1 is KGHSH, CDR2 LQKENI. The CDR3 contains 16 residues. The CDR3 sequence is CASSPFFGARGYEQYF.

The chain is built from TRBV11-3 and TRBJ2-7; the D call of TRBD1 rests on TCRdb alone, since no DNA is present to check it. The CDR3 runs 14 residues. In germline, CDR1 is SGHNT, CDR2 YENEEA. CDR3 region: CASSAGQNPGEQYF. The complete variable domain, with remaining parts taken from reference TRBV11-3 and TRBJ2-7, reads EAGVVQSPRYKIIEKKQPVAFWCNPISGHNTLYWYLQNLGQGPELLIRYENEEAVDDSQLPKDRFSAERLKGVDSTLKIQPAELGDSAVYLCASSAGQNPGEQYFGPGTRLTVT.

The chain's CDR3 is CASSLRTETGETQYF. V and J are TRBV7-9 and TRBJ2-5. There are 15 residues in the CDR3. Germline CDR1 SEHNR, CDR2 FQNEAQ (reference sequence).

This sequence joins TRBV12-3 or TRBV12-4 and TRBJ2-7; without DNA, the TCRdb call of TRBD1 cannot be checked. CDR3 length: 14 amino acids. This CDR3 is CASSPQTGVDEQYF.

The rearrangement links TRBV6-5 to TRBJ2-3; TCRdb names TRBD2, which stays unverified in the absence of DNA. The V gene's germline CDR1 is MNHEY and CDR2 SVGAGI. The CDR3 runs 15 residues. The CDR3 loop is CASSPSGGITDTQYF.

This sequence joins TRBV29-1 and TRBJ2-2. Germline assignment: CDR1 SQVTM and CDR2 ANQGSEA. The CDR3 runs 14 residues. CDR3 sequence: CSVEGDENTGELFF.

CDR3 protein: CASSLGLAGTGQFF. The chain carries TRBV27 and TRBJ2-1; TCRdb proposes TRBD2, but this gene call is untestable without DNA. CDR3 length: 14 amino acids. The germline CDR1 and CDR2 sequences are MNHEY and SMNVEV (reference sequence).

The V call is TRBV4-3, the J call TRBJ2-7; TCRdb's D gene call, TRBD1, goes unchecked for lack of DNA. This CDR3 contains 14 residues. CDR1 and CDR2 from the germline V gene are LGHNA and YSLEER. This CDR3 reads CASSQDQGPYEQYF.

The rearrangement links TRBV28 to TRBJ2-3; no DNA is available, so the TRBD2 call from TCRdb remains unchecked. Germline V gene lookup returns CDR1 MDHEN and CDR2 SYDVKM. There are 14 residues in the CDR3. The CDR3 sequence is CASSSLAVTDTQYF.

The genes are TRBV29-1 and TRBJ2-7; TCRdb's D gene call, TRBD1, goes unchecked for lack of DNA. Germline V gene data show CDR1 as SQVTM and CDR2 as ANQGSEA. This CDR3 is built from 12 residues. CDR3 protein: CSARDGPLEQYF.

This chain uses TRBV20-1 with TRBJ1-2; the D gene TCRdb calls, TRBD1, cannot be checked with no DNA. Germline CDR1 and CDR2: DFQATT and SNEGSKA (reference sequence). The CDR3 sequence is 17 residues long. This chain's CDR3 is CSATFKTGGFPLYGYTF.

V gene TRBV21-1 combines with J gene TRBJ2-7; TCRdb's D call, TRBD1, is unchecked because there is no DNA. TRBV21-1 is a pseudogene. This CDR3 spans 17 amino acids. This CDR3 is CASSNYPGTVTSYEQYF.

This chain connects TRBV6-6 to TRBJ2-1. CDR1 is MNHNY, CDR2 SVGAGI, per germline (reference sequence). The CDR3 contains 15 residues. The CDR3 spells CASTVHREDYNEQFF.

This chain joins TRBV29-1 and TRBJ1-4; the D gene TCRdb calls, TRBD1, cannot be checked with no DNA. CDR1 and CDR2 from the germline V gene are SQVTM and ANQGSEA. This CDR3 is built from 13 residues. CDR3 sequence reads: CSAGVSRYEKLFF.

The chain links TRBV7-9 to TRBJ2-1; lacking DNA, the TRBD2 call made by TCRdb goes unchecked. CDR1 and CDR2 from the germline V gene are SEHNR and FQNEAQ (reference sequence). This CDR3 contains 15 residues. This CDR3 reads CASSPDEDFYNEQFF.

The V call is TRBV19, the J call TRBJ1-1; the D gene TCRdb calls, TRBD1, cannot be checked with no DNA. The CDR3 covers 11 residues. CDR1 is LNHDA, CDR2 SQIVND, per germline (reference sequence). The CDR3 region is CAIVWGTEAFF. The whole variable domain, remainder taken from reference TRBV19 and TRBJ1-1, is DGGITQSPKYLFRKEGQNVTLSCEQNLNHDAMYWYRQDPGQGLRLIYYSQIVNDFQKGDIAEGYSVSREKKESFPLTVTSAQKNPTAFYLCAIVWGTEAFFGQGTRLTVV.

V is TRBV7-9 and J is TRBJ2-3; TCRdb indicates TRBD1, and absent DNA this call remains unverified. The CDR3 totals 16 residues. CDR1 and CDR2 (germline): SEHNR, FQNEAQ (reference sequence). The CDR3 reads CASSPQRGQGTDTQYF. Drawing the rest from reference TRBV7-9 and TRBJ2-3, the complete variable domain is DTGVSQNPRHKITKRGQNVTFRCDPISEHNRLYWYRQTLGQGPEFLTYFQNEAQLEKSRLLSDRFSAERPKGSFSTLEIQRTEQGDSAMYLCASSPQRGQGTDTQYFGPGTRLTVL.

The chain is built from TRBV29-1 and TRBJ2-3; TCRdb lists TRBD1, though no DNA is available to test this call. CDR1 SQVTM and CDR2 ANQGSEA come from the germline V gene. The CDR3 contains 14 residues. CDR3 protein: CSAQPGGSADTQYF.

The chain employs TRBV6-2 or TRBV6-3 and TRBJ2-1; no DNA is available, so the TRBD2 call from TCRdb remains unchecked. This CDR3 has 17 residues. CDR1 is MNHEY, CDR2 SVGEGT, per germline. This chain's CDR3 is CASSFDSGLATYNEQFF.